These 25 T cell receptor beta chains share one sample of origin, sequenced in a study of blood T cell repertoires in COVID-19. Repertoires were generated with immunoSEQ multiplex PCR, while TCRdb's copy carries only in-frame clones and drops some. The sample carries under 300,000 clones, just over 85% recorded once. Source material: PBMCs or T cells enriched from blood (not recorded which). Receptors originate from a man younger than 30 who had recovered from COVID-19.

The chain recombines TRBV5-1 with TRBJ2-3; D is unclear. This CDR3 region has 14 residues. Germline CDR1 reads SGHRS; CDR2 reads YFSETQ. The ends were cut back, 0 bases at V and 2 bases at J, with 7 bases in the middle. The CDR3 reads CASSLALYTDTQYF. The CDR3 DNA reads as TGCGCCAGCAGCTTGGCCCTTTACACAGATACGCAGTATTTT.

This clone was recorded a few times. The chain employs TRBV11-2 and TRBJ1-1; TRBD1 is a possible D gene (5 bases). Between the trimmed V and J ends, which lost 5 bases and 10 bases, there was a span of 17 bases. Germline values: CDR1 SGHAT, CDR2 FQNNGV. The CDR3 extends over 13 amino acids. CDR3 amino acids: CASSTQQELGAFF. The CDR3 DNA follows: TGTGCCAGCAGCACCCAACAGGAATTGGGAGCTTTCTTT.

This chain links TRBV11-1 with TRBJ2-3; 7 bases line up with TRBD1. J was trimmed by 6 bases and V by 5 bases; bases with no gene match: 11. CDR1 and CDR2 from the germline V gene are SGHAT and FQDESV (reference sequence). The CDR3 extends over 15 amino acids. In nucleotides, the CDR3 is TGTGCCAGCAGCCTGGGACAGATACTCGGGGATACGCAGTATTTT. Amino acids: CASSLGQILGDTQYF.

This clone was detected once. This chain joins TRBV5-1 and TRBJ1-1; D possibly corresponds to TRBD1 (5 bases). The CDR3 is made up of 14 amino acids. Trimming pared 4 bases from V and 4 bases from J, leaving 14 bases between. The V gene's germline CDR1 is SGHRS and CDR2 YFSETQ. CDR3 residues: CASSSGTEITEAFF. In DNA form, the CDR3 reads TGCGCCAGCAGCAGCGGGACCGAAATCACTGAAGCTTTCTTT.

The rearrangement links TRBV27 to TRBJ2-7, with 7 positions matching TRBD1. The V segment lost 4 bases and the J segment 6 bases; nucleotides outside the gene matches: 12. CDR3 length: 15 residues. Germline V CDR1 and CDR2: MNHEY, SMNVEV (reference sequence). The CDR3 coding sequence is TGTGCCAGCAGTTCCGGGACAGTCGCCGGTGGCGAGCAGTACTTC. Its protein product is CASSSGTVAGGEQYF.

The J gene is TRBJ2-7, the V gene TRBV19; D is perhaps TRBD1 (5 bases). This CDR3 comprises 15 residues. V was shortened by 5 bases and J by 5 bases, with 19 bases between the two germline ends. Germline lookup yields CDR1 LNHDA and CDR2 SQIVND (reference sequence). The CDR3 spells CASSPGAGGRDEQYF. CDR3 DNA: TGTGCCAGTAGTCCCGGAGCAGGCGGCAGGGACGAGCAGTACTTC.

The chain has TRBV7-8 and TRBJ2-7; 9 bases match TRBD1. Germline lookup yields CDR1 SGHVS and CDR2 FQNEAQ. With V trimmed by 6 bases and J by 6 bases, 15 bases remained unmatched. The CDR3 sequence is 16 residues long. The CDR3 nucleotides are TGTGCCAGCAGACCACGAAAGGGACAGGGCACCAGCGAGCAGTACTTC. Amino acid sequence: CASRPRKGQGTSEQYF.

The chain combines TRBV30 with TRBJ2-7; no clear D. Trimming stripped 3 bases from V and 3 bases from J, with 6 bases between. Germline assignment: CDR1 GTSNPN and CDR2 SVGIG (reference sequence). This CDR3 region has 11 residues. Here the CDR3 DNA reads TGTGCCTGGAGGTACGGCTACGAGCAGTACTTC. Encoded protein: CAWRYGYEQYF. Combining the CDR3 with reference TRBV30 and TRBJ2-7 gives the whole variable domain SQTIHQWPATLVQPVGSPLSLECTVEGTSNPNLYWYRQAAGRGLQLLFYSVGIGQISSEVPQNLSASRPQDRQFILSSKKLLLSDSGFYLCAWRYGYEQYFGPGTRLTVT.

Points on this clone: This same CDR3 is encoded by further DNA sequences in the sample. V usage is TRBV5-5 and J usage is TRBJ1-6, with a possible D match to TRBD1 (5 bases). The germline V and J ends were trimmed by 7 bases and 7 bases, with 24 bases remaining between them. Germline V gene data show CDR1 as SGHKS and CDR2 as YYEKEE (reference sequence). The CDR3 is 17 amino acids. The CDR3 sequence: CASPPHDRGGVNSPLHF. CDR3 DNA sequence: TGTGCCAGCCCCCCTCACGACCGGGGGGGAGTAAATTCACCCCTCCACTTT.

J is TRBJ2-1 and V is TRBV3-1 (or the pseudogene TRBV3-2); D unclear. CDR1 is LGHDT, CDR2 YNNKEL, per germline (reference sequence). CDR3 length: 16 amino acids. Trimming stripped 0 bases from V and 0 bases from J, with 9 bases between. The CDR3 loop reads CASSQDPLSSYNEQFF. The CDR3 nucleotides are TGTGCCAGCAGCCAAGATCCCCTGAGCTCCTACAATGAGCAGTTCTTC.

V is TRBV19 and J is TRBJ1-5; D uncertain. The V gene's germline CDR1 is LNHDA and CDR2 SQIVND (reference sequence). V was cut by 5 bases and J by 4 bases, with 6 bases left in between. The CDR3 extends over 12 amino acids. As DNA, the CDR3 is TGTGCCAGTAGTCCCCAAAATCAGCCCCAGCATTTT. It specifies CASSPQNQPQHF.

This chain uses TRBV3-1 (or the pseudogene TRBV3-2) with TRBJ1-1; 9 positions agree with TRBD1. Germline CDR1 is LGHDT and CDR2 is YNNKEL (reference sequence). The CDR3 extends over 15 amino acids. The V segment lost 4 bases and the J segment 6 bases; nucleotides outside the gene matches: 9. DNA for the CDR3: TGTGCCAGCAGCCTTACTACAGGGGGCCGACCTGAAGCTTTCTTT. It codes for CASSLTTGGRPEAFF.

This chain links TRBV19 with TRBJ1-5, with 9 bases that match TRBD1. Germline V gene sequence: CDR1 LNHDA, CDR2 SQIVND (reference sequence). This CDR3 is built from 15 residues. Trimming took 5 bases from V and 2 from J; bases not matched to a gene: 4. CDR3 bases: TGTGCCAGTAGTGACCGGGACAGGGGCAATCAGCCCCAGCATTTT. It codes for CASSDRDRGNQPQHF.

The rearrangement joins TRBV12-3 or TRBV12-4 to TRBJ1-2; 8 bases align to TRBD1. The CDR3 is 12 amino acids. V gave up 6 bases and J gave up 7 bases; unmatched junction bases: 4. The CDR3 sequence is CASSKTGAGYTF. CDR3 bases: TGTGCCAGCAGCAAGACAGGGGCTGGCTACACCTTC.

The rearrangement uses TRBV29-1 and TRBJ2-4; 8 nucleotides agree with TRBD1. V trimming: 5 bases; J trimming: 0 bases; junction bases outside the gene matches: 3. This CDR3 comprises 14 residues. Germline CDR1 and CDR2: SQVTM and ANQGSEA. In nucleotides, the CDR3 is TGCAGCGTTTCGACAGGGGCAGCCAAAAACATTCAGTACTTC. As protein: CSVSTGAAKNIQYF.

J is TRBJ2-1 and V is TRBV11-3; tentatively, D is TRBD2 (5 bases). The ends were cut back, 1 base at V and 9 bases at J, with 10 bases in the middle. CDR1 and CDR2 from the germline V gene are SGHNT and YENEEA. The CDR3 covers 13 residues. This CDR3 reads CASSLVAGGEQFF. The CDR3 DNA sequence: TGTGCCAGCAGCTTAGTGGCGGGTGGTGAGCAGTTCTTC.

The chain uses TRBV6-5 and TRBJ2-2; a weak D match, TRBD1 (6 bases). The V gene lost 6 bases and the J gene lost 1 base, with 12 bases spanning the gap. Germline CDR1 and CDR2: MNHEY and SVGAGI. CDR3 length equals 15 residues. CDR3 region: CASRRTAQNTGELFF. The CDR3 coding sequence is TGTGCCAGCAGGAGGACAGCTCAGAACACCGGGGAGCTGTTTTTT.

V is TRBV7-2 and J is TRBJ1-3, with D perhaps TRBD1 (6 bases). Germline V CDR1 and CDR2: SGHTA, FQGNSA. Trimming took off 4 bases at V and 0 bases at J, with 19 bases between the two ends. The CDR3 spans 18 residues. The CDR3 here is CASSSRGAGTGSGNTIYF. In nucleotides, the CDR3 is TGTGCCAGCAGCTCACGGGGGGCCGGGACTGGCTCTGGAAACACCATATATTTT.

CDR3 sequence: CAWSVLSGRASSLTDTQYF. In DNA, the CDR3 is TGTGCCTGGAGTGTACTAAGCGGGAGGGCCTCTTCCTTAACAGATACGCAGTATTTT. The rearrangement links TRBV30 to TRBJ2-3, with 10 bases identical to TRBD2. CDR3 length: 19 residues. The J segment lost 3 bases and the V segment lost 0 bases, leaving 15 bases of the junction unmatched. CDR1 is GTSNPN, CDR2 SVGIG, per germline (reference sequence).

This clone has only one observation. V usage is TRBV6-5 and J usage is TRBJ1-6; TRBD1 matches 8 bases. Germline lookup yields CDR1 MNHEY and CDR2 SVGAGI. V was pared by 0 bases and J by 8 bases, with 3 bases of the junction left unmatched. The CDR3 totals 15 residues. The CDR3 DNA follows: TGTGCCAGCAGTTACTCGGACAGGGAATATTCACCCCTCCACTTT. This translates into CASSYSDREYSPLHF.

This clone was seen only a few times. The chain combines TRBV28 with TRBJ1-1, with 9 bases that match TRBD1. V lost 6 bases to trimming and J lost 4 bases; unmatched junction nucleotides: 9. Germline-derived CDR1 and CDR2 are MDHEN and SYDVKM. The CDR3 contains 15 residues. The CDR3 DNA reads TGTGCCAGCAGCTCCTCGGGACAGGGTAGCACTGAAGCTTTCTTT. This sequence encodes CASSSSGQGSTEAFF.

The chain links TRBV3-1 (or the pseudogene TRBV3-2) to TRBJ2-1; 9 bases map to TRBD2. The CDR3 has 20 residues. Germline CDR1 is LGHDT and CDR2 is YNNKEL (reference sequence). With V trimmed by 4 bases and J by 2 bases, 18 bases remained unmatched. CDR3 sequence (DNA): TGTGCCAGCAGCCCGAGAGGCGGTGGGATAGCGGGAGCGGCCTACAATGAGCAGTTCTTC. It translates to CASSPRGGGIAGAAYNEQFF.

This clone was observed a single time. The chain has TRBV4-1 and TRBJ1-5, with D hard to call. CDR1 and CDR2 (germline): MGHRA, YSYEKL. The CDR3 has 17 amino acids. V gave up 1 base and J gave up 2 bases, with 15 bases separating them. For the CDR3, the DNA is TGCGCCAGCAGCCAAGGGTCTAGGTCTTTTGGCAATCAGCCCCAGCATTTT. It translates to CASSQGSRSFGNQPQHF.

This chain joins TRBV11-2 and TRBJ2-3, with a possible D match to TRBD2 (5 bases). Deletions cut 0 bases from V and 2 bases from J, with 15 bases between. The CDR3 length is 17 residues. Germline loops: CDR1 SGHAT, CDR2 FQNNGV. The CDR3 DNA reads TGTGCCAGCAGCTTAGATCGATCGGGGAGATCCACAGATACGCAGTATTTT. Translation: CASSLDRSGRSTDTQYF.

The chain combines TRBV6-5 with TRBJ2-2; no clear D gene. Deletions cut 5 bases from V and 7 bases from J, with 8 bases between. The germline V gene has CDR1 MNHEY and CDR2 SVGAGI. This CDR3 comprises 12 residues. Here the CDR3 reads CASSRVGGELFF. Written as DNA, the CDR3 is TGTGCCAGCAGTCGGGTGGGCGGGGAGCTGTTTTTT.